This paragraph covers one T cell receptor (beta chain) sequence. Original processing methods: Quantification of nucleated cells was approximated via reference gene primer amplification. Assay used: immunoSEQ multiplex PCR; TCRdb lists only in-frame clones, some missing. The DNA was the basis for D and trimming; V, J and clone size are from that table. Of 140,000 to 150,000 clones in the sample, around four fifths were seen once. Trimming cost V 5 bases and J 0 bases; bases outside gene matches: 7. The CDR3 sequence is 17 residues long. Germline V gene data show CDR1 as LNHDA and CDR2 as SQIVND (reference sequence). This sample was taken from a study of blood T cell repertoires in COVID-19. In the study overall: Both acute and convalescent COVID-19 samples were obtained from the United States, Italy and Spain. PBMCs, B-cell-depleted T cells, or T cells provided the cDNA or gDNA that made up the material.

The sequence came from a human donor in a cohort sampled during active COVID-19. Sequenced: peripheral blood. The chain uses TRBV19 and TRBJ2-3, with 11 positions matching TRBD2. The CDR3: CASSRTGTSGSTDTQYF. The CDR3 DNA is TGTGCCAGTAGTCGGACCGGGACTAGCGGTAGCACAGATACGCAGTATTTT.